These 10 T cell receptor beta chains were all obtained from the same sample, sequenced in a study of T cells in Graves' hyperthyroidism and ophthalmopathy. The investigators amplified TCR beta CDR3 regions from RNA transcripts. During a first-round RT-PCR of the TCR CDR3, the HTBI primer set was used. TCRdb independently ran MiXCR on the multiplex PCR reads; one entry per CDR3 protein. Of around 620,000 distinct CDR3 sequences listed, roughly 15% were seen once; the top ten hold 3.5% to 4%. Sequenced: blood. Receptors were obtained from a woman between 25 and 40 years old with Graves' hyperthyroidism.

This clonotype has more than one count but fewer than ten. The rearrangement links TRBV9 to TRBJ2-5; 7 bases map to TRBD2. The ends lost 2 bases at V and 10 bases at J; junction bases unmatched: 14. Germline V gene data show CDR1 as SGDLS and CDR2 as YYNGEE. The CDR3 spans 15 residues. The CDR3 DNA reads TGTGCCAGCAGCGTCTCGACGGGGACTATCGGGAGCCAGTACTTC. As protein: CASSVSTGTIGSQYF.

This clonotype has just a few counts. This chain uses TRBV7-8 with TRBJ1-2; no definite D call. V was trimmed by 1 base and J by 7 bases, leaving 13 bases between them. This CDR3 region has 14 residues. Germline-derived CDR1 and CDR2 are SGHVS and FQNEAQ. The CDR3 DNA follows: TGTGCCAGCAGCTTAGATGACCGATCCGGTGGCTACACCTTC. Protein: CASSLDDRSGGYTF.

This clonotype was observed many times. As DNA, the CDR3 is TGCAGCGTTGAAGATCCGACAACACCGAAAGCTTTCTTT. Amino acid sequence: CSVEDPTTPKAFF. The gene calls are TRBV29-1 and TRBJ1-1; no firm D call. The CDR3 has 13 residues. The V and J ends lost 0 bases and 9 bases respectively, with 14 bases between them. Germline V CDR1 and CDR2: SQVTM, ANQGSEA.

This clonotype was seen once. CDR3 nucleotide sequence: TGCAGTGCTAGAGATATGGGGGCTATATATAATTCACCCCTCCACTTT. Translation gives CSARDMGAIYNSPLHF. The chain employs TRBV20-1 and TRBJ1-6, with D perhaps matching TRBD1 (6 bases). The germline V and J ends were trimmed by 0 bases and 4 bases, with 13 bases remaining between them. The germline V gene encodes CDR1 DFQATT and CDR2 SNEGSKA (reference sequence). The CDR3 is made up of 16 amino acids.

This clonotype came up many times. The chain carries TRBV13 and TRBJ1-1; TRBD1 is a possible D gene (5 bases). Trimming left V 1 base short and J 11 bases short, with 11 bases between. The germline V gene has CDR1 PRHDT and CDR2 FYEKMQ (reference sequence). This CDR3 is built from 12 residues. Here the CDR3 DNA reads TGTGCCAGCAGCTTAGAAGGGGCGGGGGCTTTCTTT. Its translation is CASSLEGAGAFF. Full variable domain (missing parts from reference TRBV13 and TRBJ1-1): AAGVIQSPRHLIKEKRETATLKCYPIPRHDTVYWYQQGPGQDPQFLISFYEKMQSDKGSIPDRFSAQQFSDYHSELNMSSLELGDSALYFCASSLEGAGAFFGQGTRLTVV.

This clonotype was counted at least ten times. The V and J genes are TRBV27 and TRBJ2-5, with D perhaps assigned TRBD1 or TRBD2 (5 bases each). V was clipped by 0 bases and J by 5 bases, with 13 bases between them. Germline assignment: CDR1 MNHEY and CDR2 SMNVEV (reference sequence). CDR3 length: 15 amino acids. The CDR3 DNA reads TGTGCCAGCAGTTTATCAGGGACCGGACGGGAGACCCAGTACTTC. It encodes CASSLSGTGRETQYF.

This clonotype was observed a few times. J is TRBJ2-1 and V is TRBV6-1; D unclear. This CDR3 is built from 15 residues. Trimming took off 7 bases at V and 0 bases at J, with 13 bases between the two ends. Germline-derived CDR1 and CDR2 are MNHNS and SASEGT. CDR3 residues: CASTPGGASYNEQFF. CDR3 bases: TGTGCCAGCACCCCAGGTGGCGCCTCCTACAATGAGCAGTTCTTC.

Notes on this clonotype: A much larger clone differs by one base, so this may be a read error. The V and J genes are TRBV6-1 and TRBJ1-5; D not certain. Per germline, CDR1 MNHNS and CDR2 SASEGT. The CDR3 is 16 residues long. The CDR3 loop is CASSERVAYSDQPQHF. In nucleotides, the CDR3 is TGTGCCAGCAGTGAACGGGTGGCTTATAGCGATCAGCCCCAGCATTTT.

The J gene is TRBJ1-6, the V gene TRBV3-1, with a possible D match to TRBD1 (5 bases). V dropped 2 bases and J dropped 9 bases, with 14 bases sitting between them. The CDR3 is made up of 15 amino acids. From germline, CDR1 is LGHDT and CDR2 YNNKEL (reference sequence). CDR3 loop: CASSQQGLGVSPLHF. The CDR3 DNA is TGTGCCAGCAGCCAACAGGGCTTGGGCGTTTCACCCCTCCACTTT.

This clonotype was detected only a few times. The V call is TRBV30, the J call TRBJ1-4, with D possibly matching TRBD1 (5 bases). V shed 5 bases and J shed 3 bases, with 13 bases lying between them. The germline gives CDR1 GTSNPN, CDR2 SVGIG (reference sequence). The CDR3 totals 14 residues. The chain's CDR3 is CAWDNGGANEKLFF. CDR3 DNA: TGTGCCTGGGACAACGGAGGGGCTAATGAAAAACTGTTTTTT.